The 26 T cell receptor beta chains given below trace back to one sample, sequenced in a study of identical twins (dated by TCRdb to 2016 to 2017). Libraries were constructed by 5' RACE. Instrument on record: Illumina HiSeq 2000. TCRdb handled the public reads itself, with Q25 trimming in fastp and clone calling in MiXCR, and kept productive beta chains. For every CDR3 protein sequence, its rows merge into one entry that carries the most common genes and DNA. The sample has a few hundred thousand distinct CDR3 sequences on record, roughly a tenth of them singletons. Of the sample, more than 8.5% falls within the top ten clones. The source material was memory T cells sorted from blood. According to the study, the label for this sample's cell subset or site signals: CD45RO+ enriched T cells. The receptor set was obtained from a man aged 45-65 years in good health.

This rearrangement joins TRBV7-2 to TRBJ2-1; D is possibly TRBD1 or TRBD2 (5 bases each). Trimming left V 5 bases short and J 5 bases short, with 16 bases between. Germline V gives CDR1 SGHTA, CDR2 FQGNSA. The CDR3 has 15 amino acids. The CDR3 coding sequence is TGTGCCAGCAGCCTCCGTAGAGGGGTAAACAATGAGCAGTTCTTC. Translating it yields CASSLRRGVNNEQFF.

This clonotype occurred many times. The rearrangement links TRBV5-1 to TRBJ2-7; 7 positions agree with TRBD2. Germline V gene data show CDR1 as SGHRS and CDR2 as YFSETQ. The CDR3 covers 15 residues. V shed 2 bases, J shed 0 bases, and the junction held 5 bases outside the gene matches. The CDR3 loop is CASSFETSNSYEQYF. The CDR3 nucleotides read TGCGCCAGCAGCTTCGAGACTAGCAACTCCTACGAGCAGTACTTC.

There are a few counts of this clonotype. The CDR3: CASSLWRTGFTEAFF. In DNA, the CDR3 is TGCGCCAGCAGCTTGTGGAGGACGGGGTTCACTGAAGCTTTCTTT. The rearrangement links TRBV5-1 to TRBJ1-1; D ambiguous. This CDR3 has 15 amino acids. The germline V and J ends were trimmed by 1 base and 4 bases, with 14 bases remaining between them. CDR1 is SGHRS, CDR2 YFSETQ, per germline.

Worth noting for this clonotype: Here the CDR3 omits its conserved ending phenylalanine or tryptophan, so a read error is the likely source. The limits of the CDR3 on the DNA are not certain, so only TCRdb's listed CDR3 is given. V is TRBV11-2 and J is TRBJ1-2; whether TRBD1, the table's D call, matches the DNA was not checked. A total of 13 residues make up the CDR3, ends included. Germline CDR1 SGHAT, CDR2 FQNNGV. CDR3: CASSLDRTGGTLS.

The chain uses TRBV15 and TRBJ1-5; D ambiguous. The CDR3 is 15 amino acids. Germline-derived CDR1 and CDR2 are LNHNV and YYDKDF (reference sequence). Trimming cost V 0 bases and J 4 bases, with 10 bases left between them. CDR3 sequence reads: CATSRDINLNQPQHF. CDR3 nucleotides: TGTGCCACCAGCAGAGATATCAACCTAAATCAGCCCCAGCATTTT.

The gene calls are TRBV13 and TRBJ2-7, with 7 bases aligning to TRBD1. V shed 4 bases, J shed 3 bases, and the junction held 3 bases outside the gene matches. The CDR3 length is 13 residues. Germline lookup yields CDR1 PRHDT and CDR2 FYEKMQ (reference sequence). The CDR3 region has the DNA TGTGCCAGCAGCTCCAGGGGGATCTACGAGCAGTACTTC. It codes for CASSSRGIYEQYF.

There are a few counts of this clonotype. A junction end diverges from the germline sequence, so it may reflect a read error. This chain links TRBV2 with TRBJ1-2, with 7 nucleotides matching TRBD1. The CDR3 has 14 residues. CDR1 is SNHLY, CDR2 FYNNEI, per germline. The CDR3 here is CARSGQELNYGYTF. CDR3 coding DNA: TGTGCCAGGAGTGGACAGGAACTTAACTATGGCTACACCTTC.

This clonotype was seen only a few times. This rearrangement joins TRBV19 to TRBJ2-4; 13 nucleotides match TRBD2. CDR3 length: 16 residues. Per the germline V gene, CDR1 is LNHDA and CDR2 is SQIVND (reference sequence). V dropped 8 bases and J dropped 7; count of bases not matched to a gene: 11. CDR3 region: CASSTSGRARGNIQYF. The CDR3 coding sequence is TGTGCCAGTTCCACTAGCGGGAGGGCCAGAGGTAACATTCAGTACTTC.

This clonotype was detected a few times. The gene calls are TRBV20-1 and TRBJ2-3; D possibly corresponds to TRBD2 (5 bases). V was pared by 4 bases and J by 0 bases, with 14 bases between. Germline V gene sequence: CDR1 DFQATT, CDR2 SNEGSKA (reference sequence). The CDR3 loop spans 15 amino acids. The CDR3 reads CSAIRAETSTDTQYF. The CDR3 coding sequence is TGCAGTGCTATCCGAGCGGAAACTAGCACAGATACGCAGTATTTT.

This clonotype was detected ten times or more. The chain is built from TRBV5-1 and TRBJ2-2, with no clear D. This CDR3 has 13 amino acids. Germline CDR1 is SGHRS and CDR2 is YFSETQ. V lost 3 bases and J 8 bases, leaving 11 bases between the germline ends. As DNA, the CDR3 is TGCGCCAGCAGCTCGAGCGACTCGGGGGAGCTGTTTTTT. Translating it yields CASSSSDSGELFF.

V is TRBV30 and J is TRBJ2-7, with a possible D match to TRBD1 (7 bases). The CDR3 runs to 14 residues. Germline lookup yields CDR1 GTSNPN and CDR2 SVGIG (reference sequence). V lost 3 bases and J lost 6, with 18 bases in between. The CDR3 spells CAWSGSDRASEQYF. CDR3 in DNA: TGTGCCTGGAGCGGGAGTGACAGGGCATCCGAGCAGTACTTC.

This clonotype has at least ten counts. The chain carries TRBV9 and TRBJ2-5, with 10 bases aligning to TRBD1. Germline V gene data show CDR1 as SGDLS and CDR2 as YYNGEE. Trimming took 3 bases from V and 5 from J; bases not matched to a gene: 7. The CDR3 contains 15 residues. The CDR3 loop reads CASSAMTGGVETQYF. The CDR3 DNA is TGTGCCAGCAGCGCTATGACAGGGGGCGTTGAGACCCAGTACTTC.

This clonotype was seen repeatedly, ten times or more. The chain links TRBV11-2 to TRBJ1-4; unclear D gene. Per germline, CDR1 SGHAT and CDR2 FQNNGV. Trimming shortened V by 1 base and J by 6 bases, and 18 bases separated the two germline ends. The CDR3 runs to 17 residues. The CDR3 nucleotides read TGTGCCAGCAGCTTAGCATTTACCCGCGACATCGATGAAAAACTGTTTTTT. It yields the protein CASSLAFTRDIDEKLFF.

This clonotype was seen ten or more times. The rearrangement links TRBV20-1 to TRBJ2-7; D perhaps matches TRBD2 (6 bases). The CDR3 runs to 15 residues. CDR1 DFQATT and CDR2 SNEGSKA come from the germline V gene (reference sequence). Trimming pared 3 bases from V and 5 bases from J, leaving 20 bases between. The CDR3 spells CSARLSGRRAHEQYF. Here the CDR3 DNA reads TGCAGTGCTAGGTTATCGGGACGGAGGGCCCACGAGCAGTACTTC.

Ten or more counts support this clonotype. This chain uses TRBV12-3 or TRBV12-4 with TRBJ2-7; unclear D gene. The CDR3 has 13 residues. Trimming removed 6 bases from V and 2 bases from J, with 11 bases in between. CDR3 DNA sequence: TGTGCCAGCAGCCCGACCACCCCCTACGAGCAGTACTTC. It codes for CASSPTTPYEQYF.

This clonotype was recorded many times. The chain links TRBV3-1 to TRBJ2-1; a weak D match, TRBD2 (5 bases). V lost 4 bases to trimming and J lost 0 bases, with 13 bases between them. The CDR3 runs 16 residues. Per the germline V gene, CDR1 is LGHDT and CDR2 is YNNKEL (reference sequence). In DNA form, the CDR3 reads TGTGCCAGCAGCCGGGAGCTGATCAGCTCCTACAATGAGCAGTTCTTC. Residues: CASSRELISSYNEQFF.

The V call is TRBV7-2, the J call TRBJ2-7, with 10 bases lining up with TRBD2. Germline V CDR1 and CDR2: SGHTA, FQGNSA. V shed 2 bases, J shed 6 bases, and the junction held 1 base outside the gene matches. The CDR3 totals 13 residues. The CDR3 DNA reads TGTGCCAGCAGCTTAATAGCGGGAGGCGAGCAGTACTTC. This gives the protein CASSLIAGGEQYF.

This clonotype was observed at least ten times. The CDR3 coding sequence is TGTGCCAGCAGCCGGACCCGGGACAGCGGTGAAAAACTGTTTTTT. Its translation is CASSRTRDSGEKLFF. The chain employs TRBV5-6 and TRBJ1-4; 7 bases agree with TRBD1. V lost 4 bases and J lost 7; bases outside the gene matches: 10. CDR1 SGHDT and CDR2 YYEEEE come from the germline V gene. The CDR3 extends over 15 amino acids.

This clonotype was detected a few times. Germline is not matched at one junction end, which may reflect a read error. This rearrangement joins TRBV7-9 to TRBJ1-1; D is undetermined. There are 15 residues in the CDR3. The germline gives CDR1 SEHNR, CDR2 FQNEAQ (reference sequence). CDR3 sequence reads: CASSSQGRTNSEAFF. CDR3 nucleotides: TGTGCCAGCAGCTCGCAAGGGAGGACTAACAGTGAAGCTTTCTTT.

In its sample, this clonotype was seen many times. The chain links TRBV6-1 to TRBJ1-1; maybe TRBD1 (6 bases). The CDR3 contains 16 residues. The germline V gene has CDR1 MNHNS and CDR2 SASEGT. V dropped 5 bases and J dropped 2 bases, with 18 bases sitting between them. The DNA of the CDR3 is TGTGCCAGCAGTCCTCCAAACAGGGTCAGAAACACTGAAGCTTTCTTT. It translates to CASSPPNRVRNTEAFF.

The table lists this clonotype with a few counts. The rearrangement links TRBV7-2 to TRBJ2-5, with 13 positions matching TRBD2. Trimming at V came to 0 bases and at J to 5 bases, leaving 9 bases not matched to a gene. CDR3 size: 18 residues. Germline CDR1 SGHTA, CDR2 FQGNSA. This chain's CDR3 is CASSLASMGLAGRETQYF. In nucleotides, the CDR3 is TGTGCCAGCAGCTTAGCGTCCATGGGACTAGCGGGACGGGAGACCCAGTACTTC.

The chain links TRBV12-3 or TRBV12-4 to TRBJ1-2, with 7 bases identical to TRBD1. CDR3 size: 14 residues. Trimming at V came to 7 bases and at J to 4 bases, leaving 9 bases not matched to a gene. The CDR3 coding sequence is TGTGCCAGCATTCGGACAGGTTCCTTCTATGGCTACACCTTC. This translates into CASIRTGSFYGYTF.

This clonotype was observed many times. The chain joins TRBV24-1 to TRBJ2-1, with TRBD2 matching 14 bases. This CDR3 comprises 18 residues. Looked up from germline, CDR1 is KGHDR and CDR2 is SFDVKD. Trimming at V came to 6 bases and at J to 2 bases, leaving 8 bases not matched to a gene. CDR3 nucleotide sequence: TGTGCCACCAGTACGACTAGCGGGGGGGGGAGTCCCTACAATGAGCAGTTCTTC. This encodes CATSTTSGGGSPYNEQFF.

The chain employs TRBV11-2 and TRBJ2-7, with a possible D match to TRBD1 (6 bases). Germline V gives CDR1 SGHAT, CDR2 FQNNGV. The CDR3 contains 14 residues. The V gene lost 5 bases and the J gene lost 5 bases, with 16 bases spanning the gap. The CDR3 region has the DNA TGTGCCAGCAGCCTAAGCAGCAGGGGCGACGAGCAGTACTTC. Protein: CASSLSSRGDEQYF.

This clonotype was detected ten times or more. The chain carries TRBV6-2 or TRBV6-3 and TRBJ2-6; D might be TRBD1 (6 bases). The germline V gene has CDR1 MNHEY and CDR2 SVGEGT. Trimming shortened V by 2 bases and J by 1 base, and 6 bases separated the two germline ends. This CDR3 has 15 amino acids. CDR3: CASSYTGSGANVLTF. The CDR3 DNA reads TGTGCCAGCAGTTACACAGGGTCTGGGGCCAACGTCCTGACTTTC.

The table lists this clonotype with many counts. The chain couples TRBV13 to TRBJ2-7; 8 nucleotides line up with TRBD1. The germline gives CDR1 PRHDT, CDR2 FYEKMQ (reference sequence). V was pared by 7 bases and J by 1 base, with 12 bases of the junction left unmatched. This CDR3 is built from 16 residues. CDR3 sequence reads: CASTPSGRGLSYEQYF. The CDR3 DNA reads as TGTGCCAGCACCCCTTCGGGCAGGGGGCTTTCCTACGAGCAGTACTTC.